These T cell receptor beta chains were read from a single sample in a study of blood T cell repertoires in COVID-19. Repertoires were generated with immunoSEQ multiplex PCR, while TCRdb's copy carries only in-frame clones and drops some. The sample includes roughly 380,000 clones, more than 70% of them seen just once. The source material was peripheral blood. The receptors come from a woman aged 55 to 70 with COVID-19, enrolled during active disease. CDR3s include the opening cysteine and the closing phenylalanine or tryptophan. D genes are given only for firm matches. Size is omitted from some rows. Given values are once, few, many or a class for expanded clones.

j_call v_call clone_size d_call cdr3_aa cdr3_nt
TRBJ1-5 TRBV6-5 NA TRBD1 CASSRTGGRSQPQHF TGTGCCAGCAGCCGGACAGGGGGTAGGAGTCAGCCCCAGCATTTT
TRBJ2-1 TRBV5-1 NA TRBD1 CASSRQGGTYNEQFF TGCGCCAGCAGCCGACAGGGGGGGACCTACAATGAGCAGTTCTTC
TRBJ1-2 TRBV7-2 NA TRBD1 CASSTGQGYGYTF TGTGCCAGCAGCACGGGACAGGGGTATGGCTACACCTTC
TRBJ1-4 TRBV28 NA TRBD1 CASSSAGGASNEKLFF TGTGCCAGCAGTTCAGCAGGGGGCGCTTCTAATGAAAAACTGTTTTTT
TRBJ1-4 TRBV7-9 NA TRBD1 CASSFWTGSNEKLFF TGTGCCAGCAGCTTCTGGACAGGAAGTAATGAAAAACTGTTTTTT
TRBJ2-2 TRBV5-1 NA TRBD2 CASSLATSSSGGELFF TGCGCCAGCAGCTTGGCGACTAGCTCATCCGGGGGGGAGCTGTTTTTT
TRBJ1-1 TRBV16 NA NA CASSQSAVQGWQNTEAFF TGTGCCAGCAGCCAATCGGCGGTCCAGGGATGGCAGAACACTGAAGCTTTCTTT
TRBJ1-6 TRBV13 once TRBD1 CASSLVGKGGDRGRRGSPLHF TGTGCCAGCAGCTTAGTTGGAAAAGGGGGGGACAGGGGAAGAAGAGGATCACCCCTCCACTTT
TRBJ2-2 TRBV2 NA NA CASSLLRLNTGELFF TGTGCCAGCAGTCTTCTGCGGCTGAACACCGGGGAGCTGTTTTTT
TRBJ1-6 TRBV21-1 NA NA CASSNQGRNSPLHF TGTGCCAGCAGCAATCAGGGGCGGAATTCACCCCTCCACTTT
TRBJ2-7 TRBV4-2 NA NA CASSHLGAYEQYF TGTGCCAGCAGCCACCTAGGGGCCTACGAGCAGTACTTC
TRBJ2-2 TRBV5-4 NA TRBD2 CASSTPLGGLAGIELFF TGTGCCAGCAGCACTCCGCTTGGGGGACTAGCGGGGATCGAGCTGTTTTTT